Listed below are T cell receptor beta chains from one sample, sequenced in a study of beta chain features in type 1 diabetes. Assay used: immunoSEQ multiplex PCR; TCRdb lists only in-frame clones, some missing. The repertoire holds some 500,000 clones, 10% to 12% seen once, with 0.04% to 0.05% in the top ten. Sequencing input: naive CD4+ T cells from blood. Receptors were obtained from a young woman in good health. CDR3s include the opening cysteine and the closing phenylalanine or tryptophan. A D gene is named only where the DNA matches it firmly. Not every row has a clone size; where given, it reads once, few, many or a size class.

D: .
size: few
J: TRBJ2-7
V: TRBV2
CDR3: CASPGTGPSEQYF
DNA: TGTGCCAGCCCCGGGACCGGGCCCAGCGAGCAGTACTTC

D: TRBD2
size: .
J: TRBJ2-1
V: TRBV11-2
CDR3: CASSPGLAGVSEQFF
DNA: TGTGCCAGCAGCCCGGGACTAGCGGGAGTAAGTGAGCAGTTCTTC

D: TRBD1
size: few
J: TRBJ1-2
V: TRBV7-6
CDR3: CASKGGDYGYTF
DNA: TGTGCCAGCAAAGGGGGCGACTATGGCTACACCTTC

D: TRBD1
size: .
J: TRBJ2-5
V: TRBV7-7
CDR3: CASSPRQGRETQYF
DNA: TGTGCCAGCAGCCCCCGACAGGGACGGGAGACCCAGTACTTC

D: .
size: .
J: TRBJ1-1
V: TRBV5-1
CDR3: CASGTGSLNTEAFF
DNA: TGCGCCAGCGGCACAGGGTCCTTGAACACTGAAGCTTTCTTT

D: .
size: few
J: TRBJ2-1
V: TRBV9
CDR3: CASSVAGDPYNEQFF
DNA: TGTGCCAGCAGCGTAGCGGGAGACCCGTACAATGAGCAGTTCTTC

D: .
size: few
J: TRBJ2-1
V: TRBV9
CDR3: CASSVLLQGEQFF
DNA: TGTGCCAGCAGCGTACTACTTCAGGGTGAGCAGTTCTTC

D: .
size: .
J: TRBJ1-1
V: TRBV9
CDR3: CASSPKVGTEAFF
DNA: TGTGCCAGCAGCCCCAAGGTCGGCACTGAAGCTTTCTTT

D: TRBD2
size: .
J: TRBJ2-3
V: TRBV27
CDR3: CASSSRSRGLARTDTQYF
DNA: TGTGCCAGCAGTTCCCGTTCACGTGGACTAGCCCGCACAGATACGCAGTATTTT

D: .
size: .
J: TRBJ2-7
V: TRBV29-1
CDR3: CSVYFRDTYEQYF
DNA: TGCAGCGTGTACTTCCGGGACACCTACGAGCAGTACTTC

D: .
size: few
J: TRBJ2-1
V: TRBV25-1
CDR3: CASSEVGWQPSYNEQFF
DNA: TGTGCCAGCAGTGAAGTCGGGTGGCAACCCTCCTACAATGAGCAGTTCTTC

D: .
size: few
J: TRBJ1-1
V: TRBV21-1
CDR3: CASSKGPRRGNTEAFF
DNA: TGTGCCAGCAGCAAAGGCCCCAGGAGGGGTAACACTGAAGCTTTCTTT

D: .
size: .
J: TRBJ2-3
V: TRBV7-6
CDR3: CATMDTQYF
DNA: TGTGCCACCATGGATACGCAGTATTTT

D: TRBD1
size: .
J: TRBJ1-2
V: TRBV2
CDR3: CASSATGTGVYTF
DNA: TGTGCCAGCAGCGCGACCGGGACAGGGGTATACACCTTC

D: .
size: .
J: TRBJ2-6
V: TRBV15
CDR3: CATSRDYGANVLTF
DNA: TGTGCCACCAGCAGAGATTACGGGGCCAACGTCCTGACTTTC

D: TRBD1
size: .
J: TRBJ2-1
V: TRBV7-8
CDR3: CASSQPVQGDEQFF
DNA: TGTGCCAGCAGCCAACCAGTACAGGGGGATGAGCAGTTCTTC

D: .
size: .
J: TRBJ1-1
V: TRBV7-9
CDR3: CASSFAWGRTEAFF
DNA: TGTGCCAGCAGCTTCGCCTGGGGGAGAACTGAAGCTTTCTTT

D: .
size: .
J: TRBJ2-2
V: TRBV9
CDR3: CASSDGVNTGELFF
DNA: TGTGCCAGCAGCGACGGGGTGAACACCGGGGAGCTGTTTTTT

D: .
size: few
J: TRBJ2-5
V: TRBV9
CDR3: CASSPFQGTQYF
DNA: TGTGCCAGCAGCCCCTTCCAGGGGACCCAGTACTTC

D: .
size: few
J: TRBJ2-2
V: TRBV10-2
CDR3: CASSDQAKNTGELFF
DNA: TGCGCCAGCAGTGACCAGGCCAAGAACACCGGGGAGCTGTTTTTT

D: .
size: few
J: TRBJ1-1
V: TRBV14
CDR3: CASSRGRIEAFF
DNA: TGTGCCAGCAGCCGGGGACGGATTGAAGCTTTCTTT

D: TRBD2
size: .
J: TRBJ2-1
V: TRBV2
CDR3: CASRPSGSWNEQFF
DNA: TGTGCCAGCAGACCTAGCGGGAGTTGGAATGAGCAGTTCTTC

D: .
size: .
J: TRBJ2-3
V: TRBV5-1
CDR3: CASSFGQTTDTQYF
DNA: TGCGCCAGCAGCTTCGGACAGACCACAGATACGCAGTATTTT

D: TRBD2
size: .
J: TRBJ2-5
V: TRBV30
CDR3: CAWSPSRTSGYQETQYF
DNA: TGTGCCTGGAGCCCATCCCGGACTAGCGGGTACCAAGAGACCCAGTACTTC

D: .
size: few
J: TRBJ2-5
V: TRBV9
CDR3: CASSIGGAQETQYF
DNA: TGTGCCAGCAGCATAGGGGGGGCTCAAGAGACCCAGTACTTC

D: TRBD2
size: .
J: TRBJ2-5
V: TRBV7-9
CDR3: CASRKLAGQETQYF
DNA: TGTGCCAGCAGAAAACTAGCGGGTCAGGAGACCCAGTACTTC

D: .
size: .
J: TRBJ2-1
V: TRBV7-2
CDR3: CASTRGFREQFF
DNA: TGTGCCAGCACCCGGGGCTTCCGGGAGCAGTTCTTC

D: .
size: .
J: TRBJ1-2
V: TRBV7-9
CDR3: CASSLGSSLYGYTF
DNA: TGTGCCAGCAGCTTAGGGAGCAGCCTCTATGGCTACACCTTC

D: TRBD1
size: few
J: TRBJ2-6
V: TRBV5-1
CDR3: CASSLPDRTRGANVLTF
DNA: TGCGCCAGCAGCTTACCGGACAGGACGAGGGGGGCCAACGTCCTGACTTTC

D: .
size: .
J: TRBJ1-1
V: TRBV29-1
CDR3: CSADQGRTEAFF
DNA: TGCAGCGCTGACCAGGGACGTACTGAAGCTTTCTTT

D: .
size: few
J: TRBJ1-2
V: TRBV4-3
CDR3: CASSQDPYAGNGYTF
DNA: TGCGCCAGCAGCCAAGATCCTTACGCAGGCAACGGCTACACCTTC

D: TRBD1
size: few
J: TRBJ1-5
V: TRBV28
CDR3: CASRGTGQHQPQHF
DNA: TGTGCCAGTCGCGGGACAGGGCAACATCAGCCCCAGCATTTT

D: .
size: few
J: TRBJ2-2
V: TRBV7-3
CDR3: CASSSPNTGELFF
DNA: TGTGCCAGCAGCTCGCCGAACACCGGGGAGCTGTTTTTT

D: TRBD1
size: .
J: TRBJ1-1
V: TRBV29-1
CDR3: CSVALQGTDTEAFF
DNA: TGCAGCGTCGCATTACAGGGGACCGACACTGAAGCTTTCTTT

D: .
size: few
J: TRBJ1-6
V: TRBV18
CDR3: CASSRGNSPLHF
DNA: TGTGCCAGCTCCCGGGGAAATTCACCCCTCCACTTT

D: .
size: .
J: TRBJ2-6
V: TRBV9
CDR3: CASSVERGSGANVLTF
DNA: TGTGCCAGCAGCGTTGAACGGGGATCTGGGGCCAACGTCCTGACTTTC

D: .
size: .
J: TRBJ2-5
V: TRBV30
CDR3: CAWRVGETQYF
DNA: TGTGCCTGGAGGGTAGGGGAGACCCAGTACTTC

D: .
size: .
J: TRBJ2-1
V: TRBV2
CDR3: CAGQLSSYNEQFF
DNA: TGTGCCGGACAGTTGAGCTCCTACAATGAGCAGTTCTTC

D: TRBD1
size: .
J: TRBJ2-5
V: TRBV18
CDR3: CASSDQTGTEETQYF
DNA: TGTGCCAGCTCCGATCAAACCGGGACAGAAGAGACCCAGTACTTC

D: TRBD1
size: few
J: TRBJ2-1
V: TRBV19
CDR3: CASSTSRQGRDYNEQFF
DNA: TGTGCCAGTAGTACCTCCCGACAGGGTAGGGACTACAATGAGCAGTTCTTC

D: .
size: few
J: TRBJ2-7
V: TRBV5-1
CDR3: CASSPPSGKTAYEQYF
DNA: TGCGCCAGCAGCCCGCCGTCTGGCAAGACGGCCTACGAGCAGTACTTC

D: .
size: .
J: TRBJ1-1
V: TRBV6-5
CDR3: CASSYANTEAFF
DNA: TGTGCCAGCAGTTACGCCAACACTGAAGCTTTCTTT

D: .
size: few
J: TRBJ1-1
V: TRBV25-1
CDR3: CASLYTEAFF
DNA: TGTGCCAGCCTATACACTGAAGCTTTCTTT

D: .
size: few
J: TRBJ1-1
V: TRBV29-1
CDR3: CSVEGEVVPEAFF
DNA: TGCAGCGTTGAGGGGGAAGTCGTCCCTGAAGCTTTCTTT

D: .
size: .
J: TRBJ2-1
V: TRBV18
CDR3: CASSLGTLSSYNEQFF
DNA: TGTGCCAGCTCCCTAGGGACTTTGAGCTCCTACAATGAGCAGTTCTTC

D: .
size: few
J: TRBJ2-3
V: TRBV15
CDR3: CATSRDHPTDTQYF
DNA: TGTGCCACCAGCAGAGATCACCCCACAGATACGCAGTATTTT

D: TRBD1
size: .
J: TRBJ2-1
V: TRBV19
CDR3: CASSNWDRGPHLLTYNEQFF
DNA: TGTGCCAGTAGCAACTGGGACAGGGGGCCACACCTTCTCACCTACAATGAGCAGTTCTTC

D: .
size: .
J: TRBJ2-7
V: TRBV5-4
CDR3: CASSLVLVDEQYF
DNA: TGTGCCAGCAGCTTGGTACTAGTTGACGAGCAGTACTTC